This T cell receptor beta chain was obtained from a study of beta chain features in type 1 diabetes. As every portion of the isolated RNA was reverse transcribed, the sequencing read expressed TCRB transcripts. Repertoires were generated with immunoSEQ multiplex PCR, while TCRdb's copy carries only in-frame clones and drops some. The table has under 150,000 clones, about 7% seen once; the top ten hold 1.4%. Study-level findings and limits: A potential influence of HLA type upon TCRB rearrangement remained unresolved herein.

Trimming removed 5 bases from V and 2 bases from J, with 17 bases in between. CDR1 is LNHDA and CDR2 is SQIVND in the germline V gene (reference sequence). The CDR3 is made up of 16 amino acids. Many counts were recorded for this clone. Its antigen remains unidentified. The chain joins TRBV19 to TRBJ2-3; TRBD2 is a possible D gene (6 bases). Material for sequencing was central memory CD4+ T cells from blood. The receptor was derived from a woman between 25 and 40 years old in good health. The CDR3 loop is CASSGLAPPFTDTQYF. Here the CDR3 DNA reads TGTGCCAGTAGTGGTCTAGCGCCACCATTCACAGATACGCAGTATTTT.